This T cell receptor (beta chain) was sequenced for a study of blood T cell repertoires in COVID-19. For the study at large: COVID-19 samples from acute and convalescent phases originated in the United States, Italy and Spain. Sources were T cells, B-cell-depleted T cells, or PBMCs; the material itself was cDNA or gDNA.

CDR3 length: 14 amino acids. Between the trimmed V and J ends, which lost 4 bases and 0 bases, there was a span of 9 bases. Germline V gives CDR1 SNHLY, CDR2 FYNNEI. As processed by the authors: Nucleated cell counts were estimated from reference gene primer amplification. Clones were read by immunoSEQ multiplex PCR, and TCRdb kept only the in-frame ones, dropping some. D and trimming were read from the DNA, whereas the V and J calls and clone size are those reported in that table. The sample carries almost 95,000 clones, approximately 84% recorded once. This sequence was found in a man between 60 and 75 years old with acute or convalescent COVID-19. The chain couples TRBV2 to TRBJ1-2; D ambiguous. Sequencing was carried out using peripheral blood. The CDR3 DNA sequence: TGTGCCAGCAGTGGGGCAGCCGCTAACTATGGCTACACCTTC. This codes for CASSGAAANYGYTF.